This TCR beta chain was recorded in a study of blood T cell repertoires in COVID-19. Study information: Spain, Italy and the United States supplied samples that represented acute and convalescent COVID-19.

TCRdb keeps only in-frame clones here, not all; method: immunoSEQ multiplex PCR. The sample records some 150,000 clones, approximately 87% being singletons. Unmatched junction bases numbered 5, after V lost 5 bases and J lost 9 bases. There are 13 residues in the CDR3. Germline CDR1 is SGHNT and CDR2 is YYREEE (reference sequence). The receptor's source is a woman between 45 and 60 years old with active or convalescent COVID-19. The chain joins TRBV5-4 to TRBJ1-6; 7 positions match TRBD1. The sample comprised peripheral blood. The CDR3: CASRTGTVSPLHF. The DNA of the CDR3 is TGTGCCAGCAGGACAGGGACAGTTTCACCCCTCCACTTT.